The rows below give T cell receptor beta chains drawn from one sample of a study of sequential checkpoint blockade in melanoma. The data were produced by immunoSEQ multiplex PCR, yet TCRdb's version contains in-frame clones alone and is incomplete. The profile covers more than 9,500 clones, with roughly 81% appearing a single time and about a tenth taken by the ten largest. Sequences were derived from CD8+ T cells sorted from blood (inferred from file names), sampled from a patient given nivolumab and ipilimumab in sequence. The receptors were gathered from a human donor with melanoma. Both conserved end residues are part of each CDR3. A D gene is named only where the DNA matches it firmly. The listing skips clone size in some rows; elsewhere it reads once, few, many or a size class.

clone size: NA; V gene: TRBV5-4; J gene: TRBJ2-7; CDR3 length: 16; D gene: TRBD2; CDR3 protein: CASSPGLAGAHYEQYF; CDR3 DNA: TGTGCCAGCAGCCCCGGACTAGCGGGAGCTCATTACGAGCAGTACTTC
clone size: once; V gene: TRBV19; J gene: TRBJ2-1; CDR3 length: 17; D gene: TRBD2; CDR3 protein: CASSIFFGGLAGNEQFF; CDR3 DNA: TGTGCCAGTAGTATTTTTTTTGGGGGACTAGCGGGCAATGAGCAGTTCTTC
clone size: NA; V gene: TRBV27; J gene: TRBJ1-4; CDR3 length: 17; D gene: NA; CDR3 protein: CASSQTGQGFANEKLFF; CDR3 DNA: TGTGCCAGCAGCCAGACTGGGCAGGGTTTCGCTAATGAAAAACTGTTTTTT
clone size: NA; V gene: TRBV27; J gene: TRBJ1-4; CDR3 length: 13; D gene: TRBD1; CDR3 protein: CATSPQGSEKLFF; CDR3 DNA: TGTGCCACCTCTCCACAGGGGAGTGAAAAACTGTTTTTT
clone size: once; V gene: TRBV7-9; J gene: TRBJ1-6; CDR3 length: 16; D gene: NA; CDR3 protein: CASSLADRGYNSPLHF; CDR3 DNA: TGTGCCAGCAGCTTAGCTGATAGGGGTTATAATTCACCCCTCCACTTT
clone size: few; V gene: TRBV7-9; J gene: TRBJ1-2; CDR3 length: 14; D gene: NA; CDR3 protein: CASSPGDRRLGYTF; CDR3 DNA: TGTGCCAGCAGCCCCGGTGACAGGCGACTGGGCTACACCTTC
clone size: once; V gene: TRBV5-1; J gene: TRBJ2-7; CDR3 length: 13; D gene: NA; CDR3 protein: CASGEGLPGEQYF; CDR3 DNA: TGCGCCAGCGGGGAAGGACTCCCAGGAGAGCAGTACTTC
clone size: NA; V gene: TRBV28; J gene: TRBJ2-2; CDR3 length: 15; D gene: TRBD1; CDR3 protein: CASSPYRGGTGELFF; CDR3 DNA: TGTGCCAGCAGTCCGTACAGGGGCGGTACCGGGGAGCTGTTTTTT
clone size: NA; V gene: TRBV27; J gene: TRBJ2-7; CDR3 length: 15; D gene: TRBD2; CDR3 protein: CASSTRTSGRYEQYF; CDR3 DNA: TGTGCCAGCAGTACCCGGACTAGCGGTCGCTACGAGCAGTACTTC
clone size: hyperexpanded; V gene: TRBV19; J gene: TRBJ2-1; CDR3 length: 16; D gene: NA; CDR3 protein: CASSITSSVSYNEQFF; CDR3 DNA: TGTGCCAGTAGTATAACGAGTAGCGTCTCCTACAATGAGCAGTTCTTC
clone size: NA; V gene: TRBV30; J gene: TRBJ2-1; CDR3 length: 13; D gene: NA; CDR3 protein: CAWSPSSYNEQFF; CDR3 DNA: TGTGCCTGGAGTCCCTCCTCCTACAATGAGCAGTTCTTC
clone size: NA; V gene: TRBV28; J gene: TRBJ1-2; CDR3 length: 13; D gene: TRBD1; CDR3 protein: CASRQGAYYGYTF; CDR3 DNA: TGTGCCAGTAGACAGGGGGCATATTATGGCTACACCTTC